The 18 T cell receptor beta chains below all came from one sample that was sequenced in a study of T-cell memory formation after mild COVID-19. In TCRdb, the 5' RACE reads were re-called with MiXCR into one record per CDR3 protein. Among around 440,000 distinct CDR3 sequences listed, around a sixth were seen once. The specimen was PBMCs or a T cell subset sorted from them (not recorded which). The receptors were sampled from an adult woman who had mild COVID-19 (a few samples of this study predate the infection). Cell type and time point are not known.

This clonotype was seen just once. The rearrangement joins TRBV5-6 to TRBJ1-1; a weak D match, TRBD1 (5 bases). The V end was cut by 1 base, the J end by 7 bases, with 8 bases between. The CDR3 has 12 residues. Germline CDR1 SGHDT, CDR2 YYEEEE. CDR3 protein: CASSLWGGEAFF. The CDR3 bases are TGTGCCAGCAGCTTGTGGGGGGGTGAAGCTTTCTTT.

V and J are TRBV11-2 and TRBJ2-7; TRBD2 agrees at 7 bases. Trimming removed 7 bases from V and 4 bases from J; junction bases left unmatched: 22. Germline V gene lookup returns CDR1 SGHAT and CDR2 FQNNGV. The CDR3 length is 18 residues. The CDR3 here is CASTIRGGRLAAVYEQYF. The CDR3 region has the DNA TGTGCCAGCACCATTAGAGGCGGGCGGCTAGCGGCCGTTTACGAGCAGTACTTC.

This clonotype occurred a few times. The chain's CDR3 is CASSLGSGVAYEQYF. In DNA, the CDR3 is TGTGCCAGCAGCTTAGGGTCAGGGGTGGCCTACGAGCAGTACTTC. The chain has TRBV7-2 and TRBJ2-7; tentatively, D is TRBD1 (6 bases). Germline V gene lookup returns CDR1 SGHTA and CDR2 FQGNSA. The CDR3 has 15 amino acids. V was cut by 1 base and J by 2 bases, with 12 bases left in between.

The chain carries TRBV12-3 or TRBV12-4 and TRBJ1-1; no clear D. V was cut by 1 base and J by 9 bases, with 12 bases left in between. This CDR3 has 13 residues. CDR3 loop: CASSLERGSKAFF. The DNA of the CDR3 is TGTGCCAGCAGTTTAGAGCGGGGATCCAAAGCTTTCTTT.

This clonotype was recorded a few times. The chain recombines TRBV10-3 with TRBJ2-1, with 10 bases that match TRBD2. V shed 7 bases, J shed 8 bases, and the junction held 8 bases outside the gene matches. Germline values: CDR1 ENHRY, CDR2 SYGVKD. The CDR3 runs 14 residues. In DNA form, the CDR3 reads TGTGCCATCAAGGGAGCGGGAGGGCCCGATGAGCAGTTCTTC. Translation: CAIKGAGGPDEQFF.

This clonotype appeared a few times. The chain is built from TRBV11-2 and TRBJ1-2, with 7 nucleotides matching TRBD1. This CDR3 region has 13 residues. The trim removed 7 bases at V and 10 bases at J, leaving 12 bases unmatched. CDR1 is SGHAT and CDR2 is FQNNGV in the germline V gene. DNA of the CDR3: TGTGCCAGCATCCCATGGGGGACAGCGTACTACACCTTC. Its protein is CASIPWGTAYYTF.

The chain combines TRBV12-3 or TRBV12-4 with TRBJ1-1; tentatively, D is TRBD1 (5 bases). The CDR3 totals 16 residues. V gave up 3 bases and J gave up 10 bases, with 24 bases separating them. This CDR3 is CASSFGGSMGNGGAFF. DNA of the CDR3: TGTGCCAGCAGTTTCGGGGGTAGCATGGGAAATGGTGGAGCTTTCTTT.

The gene calls are TRBV7-2 and TRBJ2-7; 11 bases map to TRBD2. Germline V gene lookup returns CDR1 SGHTA and CDR2 FQGNSA. The V segment lost 3 bases and the J segment 4 bases; nucleotides outside the gene matches: 5. The CDR3 has 15 amino acids. The DNA of the CDR3 is TGTGCCAGCAGCTTTTCCGGGACTAGCGGATACGAGCAGTACTTC. It yields the protein CASSFSGTSGYEQYF.

This clonotype was counted only a few times. The V and J genes are TRBV10-3 and TRBJ2-7; 10 nucleotides match TRBD1. J gave up 5 bases and V 0 bases, and 7 bases lay outside the gene matches. This CDR3 spans 16 amino acids. CDR1 and CDR2 (germline): ENHRY, SYGVKD. CDR3 sequence reads: CAISESQGQGLHEQYF. Here the CDR3 DNA reads TGTGCCATCAGTGAGTCGCAGGGACAGGGGCTTCACGAGCAGTACTTC.

This clonotype came up a few times. This chain joins TRBV20-1 and TRBJ2-5; 7 bases line up with TRBD1. CDR1 and CDR2 (germline): DFQATT, SNEGSKA (reference sequence). The CDR3 runs to 12 residues. Unmatched junction bases numbered 3, after V lost 5 bases and J lost 3 bases. CDR3 nucleotides: TGCAGTGCTCAAACAGGGGAAGAGACCCAGTACTTC. Translated: CSAQTGEETQYF.

This sequence joins TRBV30 and TRBJ1-5, with 7 positions matching TRBD1. The CDR3 length is 15 residues. In germline, CDR1 is GTSNPN, CDR2 SVGIG (reference sequence). With 2 bases clipped from V and 6 bases from J, the junction kept 10 bases outside the gene matches. The CDR3 DNA reads TGTGCCTGGAGTAGACCTGATAGGGGGCTTCAGCCCCAGCATTTT. Amino acid sequence: CAWSRPDRGLQPQHF.

In this sample, this clonotype turned up a few times. The rearrangement joins TRBV29-1 to TRBJ2-1, with TRBD1 matching 8 bases. CDR3 size: 11 residues. Losses at the gene ends were 1 base for V and 14 bases for J; bases not matched to a gene: 4. Germline V lookup: CDR1 SQVTM, CDR2 ANQGSEA. CDR3 coding DNA: TGCAGCGTTGAAGTGTCGGACAGGGAGTTCTTC. This translates into CSVEVSDREFF.

Ten or more counts support this clonotype. The V and J genes are TRBV6-6 and TRBJ2-1, with 7 nucleotides matching TRBD2. Per the germline V gene, CDR1 is MNHNY and CDR2 is SVGAGI (reference sequence). The CDR3 contains 14 residues. V shed 2 bases and J 7 bases; nucleotides not matched to a gene: 5. This chain's CDR3 is CASSYGGGPNEQFF. The CDR3 DNA is TGTGCCAGCAGTTACGGGGGAGGGCCGAATGAGCAGTTCTTC.

In its sample, this clonotype was seen many times. The rearrangement joins TRBV5-6 to TRBJ1-1; no reliable D call. The CDR3 is 13 residues long. Germline CDR1 and CDR2: SGHDT and YYEEEE. Trimming cost V 0 bases and J 6 bases, with 9 bases left between them. CDR3 protein: CASSLERNAEAFF. The CDR3 coding sequence is TGTGCCAGCAGCTTGGAACGAAATGCTGAAGCTTTCTTT.

In this sample, this clonotype turned up a few times. The V and J genes are TRBV2 and TRBJ2-3; weak D call: TRBD1 (7 bases). The CDR3 spans 13 residues. V gave up 7 bases and J gave up 5 bases, with 13 bases separating them. CDR1 is SNHLY, CDR2 FYNNEI, per germline. CDR3 coding DNA: TGTGCCAGCACGGAGGGGGCCTTAGATACGCAGTATTTT. As protein: CASTEGALDTQYF.

This chain uses TRBV11-2 with TRBJ2-3, with 15 bases identical to TRBD2. The J segment lost 2 bases and the V segment lost 4 bases, leaving 4 bases of the junction unmatched. This CDR3 is built from 17 residues. Germline V gene data show CDR1 as SGHAT and CDR2 as FQNNGV. Written as DNA, the CDR3 is TGTGCCAGCAGCTCTGGGACTAGCGGGGGGCTCACAGATACGCAGTATTTT. This codes for CASSSGTSGGLTDTQYF.

This clonotype was observed a few times. The chain recombines TRBV9 with TRBJ2-7; 7 nucleotides line up with TRBD1. Trimming cost V 4 bases and J 3 bases; bases outside gene matches: 10. The germline V gene has CDR1 SGDLS and CDR2 YYNGEE. The CDR3 is 15 residues long. The CDR3 coding sequence is TGTGCCAGCAGCACCGCCGGGACAGTTCGCTACGAGCAGTACTTC. Translation gives CASSTAGTVRYEQYF.

This clonotype was seen more than once but under ten times. CDR3 nucleotides: TGTGCCACCAGTGAGGGTTTAGGGACGACGGCCGAGGTGGCCCAGCATTTT. As protein: CATSEGLGTTAEVAQHF. The rearrangement uses TRBV24-1 and TRBJ1-5, with D maybe TRBD1 (5 bases). Trimming took 4 bases from V and 11 from J, leaving 26 bases between them. Per the germline V gene, CDR1 is KGHDR and CDR2 is SFDVKD. This CDR3 comprises 17 residues.